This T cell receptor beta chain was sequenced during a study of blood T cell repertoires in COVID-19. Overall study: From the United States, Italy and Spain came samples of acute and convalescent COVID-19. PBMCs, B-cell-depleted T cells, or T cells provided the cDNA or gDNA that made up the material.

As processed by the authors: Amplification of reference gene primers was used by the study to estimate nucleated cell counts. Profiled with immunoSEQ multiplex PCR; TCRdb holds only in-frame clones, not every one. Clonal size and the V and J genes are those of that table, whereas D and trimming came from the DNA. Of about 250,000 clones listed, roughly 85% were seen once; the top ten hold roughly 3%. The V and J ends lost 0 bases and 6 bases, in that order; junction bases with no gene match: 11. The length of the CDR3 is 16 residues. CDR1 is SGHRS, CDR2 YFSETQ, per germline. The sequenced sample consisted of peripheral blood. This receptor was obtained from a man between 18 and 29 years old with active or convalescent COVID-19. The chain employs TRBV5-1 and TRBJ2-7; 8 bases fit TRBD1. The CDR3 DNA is TGCGCCAGCAGCTTGGCCCCCGGGCAGGGGGCGGGCGAGCAGTACTTC. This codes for CASSLAPGQGAGEQYF.